What follows are 6 T cell receptor beta chains derived from one specimen sequenced in a study of stem cell transplantation in POMP-related autoinflammatory disease. The method was immunoSEQ multiplex PCR; TCRdb's version includes in-frame clones alone and lacks a portion of them. The data contain some 33,000 clones, about 90% of them singletons. Specimen: CD4+ T cells from PBMCs, collected before stem cell transplantation. These receptors all stem from a human donor with POMP-related autoinflammation and immune dysregulation (PRAID).

The J gene is TRBJ2-1, the V gene TRBV7-3; TRBD2 matches 7 bases. CDR3 length: 12 residues. The V gene end was trimmed by 2 bases and the J gene end by 15 bases; junction bases not matched to a gene: 7. CDR1 SGHTA and CDR2 FQGTGA come from the germline V gene. CDR3 DNA: TGTGCCAGCAGCTTACCCCAGGGACTATTGTTCTTC. Its protein is CASSLPQGLLFF.

This sequence joins TRBV18 and TRBJ1-4; D perhaps matches TRBD1 (5 bases). Trimming removed 6 bases from V and 4 bases from J, with 15 bases in between. The germline V gene encodes CDR1 KGHSH and CDR2 LQKENI. This CDR3 contains 15 residues. The CDR3 region is CASSTLGPFNEKLFF. The DNA of the CDR3 is TGTGCCAGCTCGACCTTGGGACCGTTTAATGAAAAACTGTTTTTT.

This rearrangement joins TRBV28 to TRBJ1-6; TRBD1 is a possible D gene (6 bases). The V and J ends lost 2 bases and 7 bases respectively, with 9 bases between them. The V gene's germline CDR1 is MDHEN and CDR2 SYDVKM. The CDR3 covers 14 residues. The CDR3 reads CASSLPGANSPLHF. The CDR3 bases are TGTGCCAGCAGTTTACCAGGGGCGAATTCACCCCTCCACTTT.

The chain combines TRBV29-1 with TRBJ1-2, with D unresolved. The germline CDR1 and CDR2 sequences are SQVTM and ANQGSEA. V was cut by 4 bases and J by 4 bases, with 4 bases left in between. The CDR3 runs 10 residues. The CDR3 spells CSVVSYGYTF. The CDR3 nucleotides are TGCAGCGTTGTCTCCTATGGCTACACCTTC.

This chain uses TRBV5-6 with TRBJ2-5; D call uncertain. Deletions cut 0 bases from V and 5 bases from J, with 8 bases between. CDR3 length: 13 amino acids. Germline CDR1 is SGHDT and CDR2 is YYEEEE. The CDR3 loop is CASSLVLGETQYF. The CDR3 bases are TGTGCCAGCAGCTTGGTACTCGGGGAGACCCAGTACTTC.

The rearrangement links TRBV2 to TRBJ2-1; D may match TRBD1 or TRBD2 (5 bases each). The CDR3 is made up of 13 amino acids. Germline V gene lookup returns CDR1 SNHLY and CDR2 FYNNEI. The V gene lost 3 bases and the J gene lost 6 bases, with 9 bases spanning the gap. The CDR3 region is CASSDRAGNEQFF. CDR3 nucleotides: TGTGCCAGCAGTGACAGGGCGGGCAATGAGCAGTTCTTC.